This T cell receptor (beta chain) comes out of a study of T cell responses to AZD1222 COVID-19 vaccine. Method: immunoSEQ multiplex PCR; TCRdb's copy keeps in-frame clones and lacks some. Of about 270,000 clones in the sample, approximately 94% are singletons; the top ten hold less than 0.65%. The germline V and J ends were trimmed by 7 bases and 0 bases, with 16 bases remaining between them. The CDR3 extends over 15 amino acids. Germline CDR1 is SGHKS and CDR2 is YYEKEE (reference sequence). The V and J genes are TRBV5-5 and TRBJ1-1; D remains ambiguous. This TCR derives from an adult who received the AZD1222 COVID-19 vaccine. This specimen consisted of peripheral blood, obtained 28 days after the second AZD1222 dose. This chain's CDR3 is CASAKQTLMNTEAFF. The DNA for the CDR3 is TGTGCCAGCGCTAAACAGACACTGATGAACACTGAAGCTTTCTTT.